This T cell receptor (beta chain) was captured by sequencing in a study of neurological immune-mediated disorders. With 5 bases removed from V and 2 bases from J, the gap between germline ends came to 10 bases. The CDR3 consists of 13 residues. Via MiXCR, TCRdb re-called the 5' RACE reads, giving one row per CDR3 protein. Among around 94,000 distinct CDR3 sequences listed, 3% to 4% were seen once. This clonotype was recorded many times. The receptor was isolated from a woman aged 18-29 years with multiple sclerosis. The chain is built from TRBV12-3 or TRBV12-4 and TRBJ2-7, with D uncertain. Material for sequencing was PBMCs. The CDR3: CASSPRHTYEQYF. CDR3 in DNA: TGTGCCAGCAGTCCTCGACATACCTACGAGCAGTACTTC.